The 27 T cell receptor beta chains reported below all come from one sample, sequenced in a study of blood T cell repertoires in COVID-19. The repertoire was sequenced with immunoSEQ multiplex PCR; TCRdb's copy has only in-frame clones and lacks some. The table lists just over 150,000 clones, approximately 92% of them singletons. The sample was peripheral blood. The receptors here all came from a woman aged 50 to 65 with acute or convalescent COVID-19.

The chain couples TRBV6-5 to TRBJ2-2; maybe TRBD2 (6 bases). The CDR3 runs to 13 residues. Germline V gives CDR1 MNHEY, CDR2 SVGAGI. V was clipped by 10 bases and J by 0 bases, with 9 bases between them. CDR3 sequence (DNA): TGTGCCATCCGGACTACGAACACCGGGGAGCTGTTTTTT. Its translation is CAIRTTNTGELFF.

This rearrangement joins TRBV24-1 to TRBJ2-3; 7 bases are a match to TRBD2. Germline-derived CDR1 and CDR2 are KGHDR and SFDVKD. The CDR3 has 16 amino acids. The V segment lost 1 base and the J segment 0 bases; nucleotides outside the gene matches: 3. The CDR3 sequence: CATSDFLADSTDTQYF. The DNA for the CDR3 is TGTGCCACCAGTGATTTCCTAGCGGATAGCACAGATACGCAGTATTTT.

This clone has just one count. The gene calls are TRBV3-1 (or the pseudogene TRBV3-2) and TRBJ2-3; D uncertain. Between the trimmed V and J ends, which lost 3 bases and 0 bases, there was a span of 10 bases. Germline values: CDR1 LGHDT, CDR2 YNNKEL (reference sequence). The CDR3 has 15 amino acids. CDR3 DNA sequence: TGTGCCAGCAGCCACTATGCCGGTAGCACAGATACGCAGTATTTT. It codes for CASSHYAGSTDTQYF.

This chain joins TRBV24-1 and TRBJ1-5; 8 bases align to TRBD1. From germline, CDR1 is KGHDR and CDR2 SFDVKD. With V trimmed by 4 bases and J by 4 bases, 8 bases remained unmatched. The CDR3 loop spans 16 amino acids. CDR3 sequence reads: CATSDNQGAMNQPQHF. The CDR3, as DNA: TGTGCCACCAGTGACAACCAGGGGGCGATGAATCAGCCCCAGCATTTT.

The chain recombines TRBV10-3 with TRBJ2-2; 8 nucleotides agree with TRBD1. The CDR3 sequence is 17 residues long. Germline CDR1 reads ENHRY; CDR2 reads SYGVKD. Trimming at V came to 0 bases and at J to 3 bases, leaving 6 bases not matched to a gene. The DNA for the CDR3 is TGTGCCATCAGTGAGTCCGGACAGGGAACCTACACCGGGGAGCTGTTTTTT. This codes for CAISESGQGTYTGELFF.

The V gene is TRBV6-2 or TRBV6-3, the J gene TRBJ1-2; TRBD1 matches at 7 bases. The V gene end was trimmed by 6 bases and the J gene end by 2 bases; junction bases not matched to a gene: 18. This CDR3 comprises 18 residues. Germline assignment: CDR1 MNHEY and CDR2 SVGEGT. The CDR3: CASSDDVQGISLNYGYTF. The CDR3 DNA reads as TGTGCCAGCAGCGACGATGTACAGGGGATTAGCTTGAACTATGGCTACACCTTC.

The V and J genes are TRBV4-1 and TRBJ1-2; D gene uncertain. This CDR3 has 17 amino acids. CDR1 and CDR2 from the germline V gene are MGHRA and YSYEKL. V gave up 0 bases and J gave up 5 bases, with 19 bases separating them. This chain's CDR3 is CASSQDQGRDRRYGYTF. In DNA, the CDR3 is TGCGCCAGCAGCCAAGATCAAGGGAGAGATAGGAGATATGGCTACACCTTC.

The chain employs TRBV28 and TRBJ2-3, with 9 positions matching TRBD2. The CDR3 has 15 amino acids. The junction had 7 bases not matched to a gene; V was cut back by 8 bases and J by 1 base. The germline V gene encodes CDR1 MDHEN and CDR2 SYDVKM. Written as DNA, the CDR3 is TGTGCCAGCGGACCTGAGCGGGAGGGCACAGATACGCAGTATTTT. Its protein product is CASGPEREGTDTQYF.

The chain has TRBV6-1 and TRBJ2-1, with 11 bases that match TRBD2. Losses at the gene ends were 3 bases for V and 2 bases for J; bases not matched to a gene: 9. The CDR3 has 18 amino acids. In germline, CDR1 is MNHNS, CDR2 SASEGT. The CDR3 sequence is CASSEAVAGGGAYNEQFF. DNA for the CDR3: TGTGCCAGCAGTGAGGCGGTAGCGGGAGGGGGGGCCTACAATGAGCAGTTCTTC.

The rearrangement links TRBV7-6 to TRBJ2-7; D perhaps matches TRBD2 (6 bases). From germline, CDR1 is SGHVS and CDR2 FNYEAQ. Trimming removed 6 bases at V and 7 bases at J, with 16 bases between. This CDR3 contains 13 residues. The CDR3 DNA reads TGTGCCAGCAGTCGGGACTTGCTCCTGGAGCAGTACTTC. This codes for CASSRDLLLEQYF.

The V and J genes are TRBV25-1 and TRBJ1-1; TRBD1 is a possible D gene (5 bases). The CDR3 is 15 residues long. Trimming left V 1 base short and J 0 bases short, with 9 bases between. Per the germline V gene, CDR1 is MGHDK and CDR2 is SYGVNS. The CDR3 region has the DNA TGTGCCAGCAGTGAATTTTCAGGGATGAACACTGAAGCTTTCTTT. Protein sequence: CASSEFSGMNTEAFF.

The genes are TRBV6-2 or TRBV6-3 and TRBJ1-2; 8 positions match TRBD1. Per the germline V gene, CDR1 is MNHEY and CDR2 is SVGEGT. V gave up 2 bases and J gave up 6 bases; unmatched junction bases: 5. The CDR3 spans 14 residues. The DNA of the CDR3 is TGTGCCAGCAGTTACCAGGACAGGGCCCATGGCTACACCTTC. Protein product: CASSYQDRAHGYTF.

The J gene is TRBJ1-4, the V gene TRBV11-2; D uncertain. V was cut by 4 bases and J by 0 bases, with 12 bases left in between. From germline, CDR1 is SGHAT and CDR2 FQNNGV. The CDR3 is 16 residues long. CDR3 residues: CASSWSLLATNEKLFF. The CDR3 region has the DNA TGTGCCAGCAGCTGGAGCCTCCTTGCAACTAATGAAAAACTGTTTTTT. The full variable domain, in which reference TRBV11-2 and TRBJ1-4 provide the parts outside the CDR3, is EAGVAQSPRYKIIEKRQSVAFWCNPISGHATLYWYQQILGQGPKLLIQFQNNGVVDDSQLPKDRFSAERLKGVDSTLKIQPAKLEDSAVYLCASSWSLLATNEKLFFGSGTQLSVL.

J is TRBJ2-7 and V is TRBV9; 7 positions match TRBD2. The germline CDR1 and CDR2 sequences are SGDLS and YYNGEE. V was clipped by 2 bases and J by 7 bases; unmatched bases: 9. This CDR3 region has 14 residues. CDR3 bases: TGTGCCAGCAGCGTGGGGGGGAACGGTTTGGAGCAGTACTTC. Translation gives CASSVGGNGLEQYF.

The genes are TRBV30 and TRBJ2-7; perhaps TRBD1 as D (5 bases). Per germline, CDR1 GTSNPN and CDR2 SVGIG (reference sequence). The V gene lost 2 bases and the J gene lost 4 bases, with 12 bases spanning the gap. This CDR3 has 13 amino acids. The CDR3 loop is CAWSSPTAYEQYF. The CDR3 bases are TGTGCCTGGAGTTCCCCGACAGCTTACGAGCAGTACTTC.

The CDR3 loop is CASSARTGPSTDTQYF. In nucleotides, the CDR3 is TGTGCCAGCAGTGCTAGGACAGGCCCGTCCACAGATACGCAGTATTTT. This chain joins TRBV25-1 and TRBJ2-3; 7 bases map to TRBD1. J gave up 2 bases and V 4 bases, and 9 bases lay outside the gene matches. The CDR3 contains 16 residues. Per the germline V gene, CDR1 is MGHDK and CDR2 is SYGVNS. The full variable domain, rest sourced from reference TRBV25-1 and TRBJ2-3, is EADIYQTPRYLVIGTGKKITLECSQTMGHDKMYWYQQDPGMELHLIHYSYGVNSTEKGDLSSESTVSRIRTEHFPLTLESARPSHTSQYLCASSARTGPSTDTQYFGPGTRLTVL.

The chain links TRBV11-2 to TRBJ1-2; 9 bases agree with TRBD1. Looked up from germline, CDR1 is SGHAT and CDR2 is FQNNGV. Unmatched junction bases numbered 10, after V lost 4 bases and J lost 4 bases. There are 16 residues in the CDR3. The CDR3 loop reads CASSSNPGQGIYGYTF. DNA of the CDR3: TGTGCCAGCAGCTCCAATCCGGGACAGGGTATCTATGGCTACACCTTC. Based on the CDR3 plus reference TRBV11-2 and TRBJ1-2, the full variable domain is EAGVAQSPRYKIIEKRQSVAFWCNPISGHATLYWYQQILGQGPKLLIQFQNNGVVDDSQLPKDRFSAERLKGVDSTLKIQPAKLEDSAVYLCASSSNPGQGIYGYTFGSGTRLTVV.

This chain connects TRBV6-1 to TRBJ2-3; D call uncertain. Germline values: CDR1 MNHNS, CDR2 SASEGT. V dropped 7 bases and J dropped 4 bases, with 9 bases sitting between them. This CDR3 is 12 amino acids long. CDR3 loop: CASTKIADTQYF. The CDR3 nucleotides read TGTGCCAGCACCAAGATAGCAGATACGCAGTATTTT.

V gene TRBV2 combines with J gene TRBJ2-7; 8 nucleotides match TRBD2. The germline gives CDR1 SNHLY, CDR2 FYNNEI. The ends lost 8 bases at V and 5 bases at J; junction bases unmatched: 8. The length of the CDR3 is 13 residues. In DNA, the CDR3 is TGTGCCAGCCTGGGACTAGGAACTAACGAGCAGTACTTC. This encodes CASLGLGTNEQYF.

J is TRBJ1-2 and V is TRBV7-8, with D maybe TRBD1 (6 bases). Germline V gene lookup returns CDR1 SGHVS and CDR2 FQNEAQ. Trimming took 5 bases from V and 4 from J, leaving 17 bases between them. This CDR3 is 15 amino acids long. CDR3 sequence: CASSPPKGTTYGYTF. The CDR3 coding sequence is TGTGCCAGCAGCCCCCCCAAAGGGACAACCTATGGCTACACCTTC. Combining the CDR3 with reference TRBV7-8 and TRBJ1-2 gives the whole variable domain GAGVSQSPRYKVAKRGQDVALRCDPISGHVSLFWYQQALGQGPEFLTYFQNEAQLDKSGLPSDRFFAERPEGSVSTLKIQRTQQEDSAVYLCASSPPKGTTYGYTFGSGTRLTVV.

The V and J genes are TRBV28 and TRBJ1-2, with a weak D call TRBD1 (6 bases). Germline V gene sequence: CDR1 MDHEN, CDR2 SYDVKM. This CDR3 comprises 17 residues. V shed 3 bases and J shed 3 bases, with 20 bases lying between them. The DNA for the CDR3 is TGTGCCAGCAGTTTCCCCTCGTCCGGACAGCTTGACTATGGCTACACCTTC. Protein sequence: CASSFPSSGQLDYGYTF.

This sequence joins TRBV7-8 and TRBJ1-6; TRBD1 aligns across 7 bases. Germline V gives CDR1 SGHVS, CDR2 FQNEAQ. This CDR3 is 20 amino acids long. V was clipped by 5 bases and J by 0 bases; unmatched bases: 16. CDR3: CASSPDRASRGASYNSPLHF. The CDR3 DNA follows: TGTGCCAGCAGCCCCGACAGGGCTAGCCGGGGAGCCTCCTATAATTCACCCCTCCACTTT. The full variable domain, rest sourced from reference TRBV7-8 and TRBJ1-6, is GAGVSQSPRYKVAKRGQDVALRCDPISGHVSLFWYQQALGQGPEFLTYFQNEAQLDKSGLPSDRFFAERPEGSVSTLKIQRTQQEDSAVYLCASSPDRASRGASYNSPLHFGNGTRLTVT.

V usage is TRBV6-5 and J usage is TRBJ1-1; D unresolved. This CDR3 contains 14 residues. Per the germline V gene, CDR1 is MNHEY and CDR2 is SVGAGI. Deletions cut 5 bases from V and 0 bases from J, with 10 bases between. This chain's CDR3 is CASSMSEMNTEAFF. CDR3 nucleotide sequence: TGTGCCAGCAGTATGTCTGAGATGAACACTGAAGCTTTCTTT.

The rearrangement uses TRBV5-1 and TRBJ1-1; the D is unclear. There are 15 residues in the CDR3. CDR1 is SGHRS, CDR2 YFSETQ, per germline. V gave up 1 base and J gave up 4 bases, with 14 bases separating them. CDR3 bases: TGCGCCAGCAGCTTGCAAGATATGGGGAGCACTGAAGCTTTCTTT. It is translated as CASSLQDMGSTEAFF.

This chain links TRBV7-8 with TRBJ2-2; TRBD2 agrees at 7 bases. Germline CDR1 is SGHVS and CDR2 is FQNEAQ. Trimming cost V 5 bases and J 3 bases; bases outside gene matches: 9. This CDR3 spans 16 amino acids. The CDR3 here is CASSLGGFRDTGELFF. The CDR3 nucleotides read TGTGCCAGCAGCCTGGGGGGGTTTCGGGACACCGGGGAGCTGTTTTTT. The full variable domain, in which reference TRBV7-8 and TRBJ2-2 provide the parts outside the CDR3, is GAGVSQSPRYKVAKRGQDVALRCDPISGHVSLFWYQQALGQGPEFLTYFQNEAQLDKSGLPSDRFFAERPEGSVSTLKIQRTQQEDSAVYLCASSLGGFRDTGELFFGEGSRLTVL.

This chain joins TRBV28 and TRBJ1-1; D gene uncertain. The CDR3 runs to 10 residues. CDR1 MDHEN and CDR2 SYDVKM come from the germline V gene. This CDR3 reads CLVGGLEAFF. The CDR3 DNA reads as TGTCTGGTGGGAGGGTTAGAAGCTTTCTTT.

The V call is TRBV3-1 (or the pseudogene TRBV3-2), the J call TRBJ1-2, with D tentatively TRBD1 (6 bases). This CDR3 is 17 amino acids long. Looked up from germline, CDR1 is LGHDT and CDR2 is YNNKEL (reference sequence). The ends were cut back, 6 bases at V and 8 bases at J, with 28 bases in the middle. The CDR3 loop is CASSPIDRPAEEGGYTF. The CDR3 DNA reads TGTGCCAGCAGTCCCATAGACAGGCCTGCAGAGGAAGGAGGCTACACCTTC.